A single sample is the source of the 18 T cell receptor beta chains below, sequenced in a study of blood T cell repertoires in COVID-19. Profiling relied on immunoSEQ multiplex PCR, and the TCRdb table lists in-frame clones only, not all of them. The data hold roughly 380,000 clones, with 81% observed a single time. The sample consisted of peripheral blood. The receptors come from a human donor with acute or convalescent COVID-19. The donor label of this sample is uncertain.

V is TRBV6-5 and J is TRBJ1-5, with no clear D. This CDR3 region has 15 residues. Germline-derived CDR1 and CDR2 are MNHEY and SVGAGI. V lost 7 bases to trimming and J lost 0 bases, with 13 bases between them. The CDR3 nucleotides read TGTGCCAGCACGTTTGACATTTATAGCAATCAGCCCCAGCATTTT. Protein sequence: CASTFDIYSNQPQHF.

The chain carries TRBV5-6 and TRBJ1-4; 7 nucleotides match TRBD1. CDR3 length: 15 residues. The junction had 8 bases not matched to a gene; V was cut back by 4 bases and J by 5 bases. CDR1 SGHDT and CDR2 YYEEEE come from the germline V gene. The CDR3 nucleotides read TGTGCCAGCAGCCTTGAGACAGGGACAAATGAAAAACTGTTTTTT. It is translated as CASSLETGTNEKLFF.

The rearrangement uses TRBV18 and TRBJ2-7; possibly TRBD1 for D (6 bases). There are 14 residues in the CDR3. The germline V gene has CDR1 KGHSH and CDR2 LQKENI. Trimming removed 3 bases at V and 3 bases at J, with 12 bases between. CDR3 amino acids: CASSPPGQFYEQYF. CDR3 DNA sequence: TGTGCCAGCTCACCTCCGGGACAATTCTACGAGCAGTACTTC.

The rearrangement joins TRBV20-1 to TRBJ1-1; the D is unclear. This CDR3 has 14 amino acids. The V end was cut by 3 bases, the J end by 0 bases, with 11 bases between. The germline CDR1 and CDR2 sequences are DFQATT and SNEGSKA (reference sequence). CDR3: CSASIPAMNTEAFF. The CDR3 region has the DNA TGCAGTGCTAGTATCCCAGCGATGAACACTGAAGCTTTCTTT.

The J gene is TRBJ2-5, the V gene TRBV2; D uncertain. The CDR3 covers 12 residues. Germline values: CDR1 SNHLY, CDR2 FYNNEI. The V gene lost 11 bases and the J gene lost 2 bases, with 12 bases spanning the gap. In DNA form, the CDR3 reads TGTGCCGGTAAAGCCCTACAAGAGACCCAGTACTTC. It yields the protein CAGKALQETQYF.

This chain joins TRBV6-6 and TRBJ1-1; D call uncertain. Germline V gene lookup returns CDR1 MNHNY and CDR2 SVGAGI (reference sequence). There are 13 residues in the CDR3. V was shortened by 6 bases and J by 4 bases, with 12 bases between the two germline ends. The CDR3 is CASSPPRSTEAFF. For the CDR3, the DNA is TGTGCCAGCAGCCCCCCCCGGAGCACTGAAGCTTTCTTT.

This chain joins TRBV18 and TRBJ1-4, with a tentative D call TRBD1 (5 bases). This CDR3 is 18 amino acids long. V lost 1 base and J 2 bases, leaving 17 bases between the germline ends. CDR1 is KGHSH, CDR2 LQKENI, per germline. CDR3 sequence reads: CASSPLRTPQGTNEKLFF. The CDR3 bases are TGTGCCAGCTCACCACTTCGGACCCCTCAGGGCACTAATGAAAAACTGTTTTTT.

This chain connects TRBV6-5 to TRBJ1-4, with D possibly being TRBD1 (5 bases). The V gene lost 6 bases and the J gene lost 4 bases, with 15 bases spanning the gap. CDR1 is MNHEY, CDR2 SVGAGI, per germline. This CDR3 is 15 amino acids long. CDR3 sequence reads: CASSSSGGLNEKLFF. CDR3 coding DNA: TGTGCCAGCAGCAGTTCCGGGGGACTTAATGAAAAACTGTTTTTT.

This chain uses TRBV5-1 with TRBJ1-3; no definite D call. The CDR3 spans 16 residues. The germline gives CDR1 SGHRS, CDR2 YFSETQ. The ends were cut back, 0 bases at V and 0 bases at J, with 10 bases in the middle. The CDR3 coding sequence is TGCGCCAGCAGCTTGGAACCTCAGAACTCTGGAAACACCATATATTTT. The encoded protein is CASSLEPQNSGNTIYF.

This clone was found a few times. This chain uses TRBV7-9 with TRBJ2-5; maybe TRBD2 (5 bases). From germline, CDR1 is SEHNR and CDR2 FQNEAQ (reference sequence). V was trimmed by 2 bases and J by 1 base, leaving 11 bases between them. This CDR3 contains 15 residues. The CDR3 coding sequence is TGTGCCAGCAGCTTACTTGGCGGGCCCCAAGAGACCCAGTACTTC. Translation gives CASSLLGGPQETQYF.

This clone has only a few counts. The chain combines TRBV10-1 with TRBJ2-7; D might be TRBD2 (5 bases). This CDR3 region has 14 residues. In germline, CDR1 is WNHNN, CDR2 SYGVQD (reference sequence). V lost 6 bases, J lost 6 bases, and 18 bases lay in between. CDR3 protein: CASSHGPGGREQYF. CDR3 DNA sequence: TGCGCCAGCAGCCATGGACCCGGAGGTCGCGAGCAGTACTTC.

The chain links TRBV4-1 to TRBJ2-5; maybe TRBD1 (6 bases). Germline V gives CDR1 MGHRA, CDR2 YSYEKL. CDR3 size: 17 residues. V gave up 0 bases and J gave up 5 bases, with 19 bases separating them. CDR3 sequence: CASSQDLTGSLRETQYF. In DNA form, the CDR3 reads TGCGCCAGCAGCCAAGATTTGACAGGTTCGCTACGGGAGACCCAGTACTTC.

Comment on this clone: Within the sample, other DNA sequences also encode this same CDR3. The rearrangement uses TRBV6-5 and TRBJ2-6, with D possibly TRBD1 on 5 matching bases. The CDR3 runs to 15 residues. V was clipped by 6 bases and J by 0 bases, with 9 bases between them. The germline CDR1 and CDR2 sequences are MNHEY and SVGAGI. CDR3 DNA: TGTGCCAGCAGGACGCAGGGCTCTGGGGCCAACGTCCTGACTTTC. Translated, it gives CASRTQGSGANVLTF.

This rearrangement joins TRBV19 to TRBJ1-2; D is perhaps TRBD1 (5 bases). The CDR3 covers 16 residues. The V gene lost 2 bases and the J gene lost 8 bases, with 21 bases spanning the gap. Germline V CDR1 and CDR2: LNHDA, SQIVND (reference sequence). The CDR3 sequence is CASSILGGGTVRGYTF. CDR3 DNA sequence: TGTGCCAGTAGTATATTGGGTGGAGGGACCGTGCGAGGCTACACCTTC.

Only a few counts were recorded for this clone. The rearrangement uses TRBV7-8 and TRBJ1-1; 9 nucleotides agree with TRBD1. The CDR3 runs to 16 residues. From germline, CDR1 is SGHVS and CDR2 FQNEAQ. After removal of 6 bases from V and 1 base from J, the junction contained 9 bases not matched to a gene. CDR3 in DNA: TGTGCCAGCAGTAGGGGACAGGGTGCGGGGAACACTGAAGCTTTCTTT. Translating it yields CASSRGQGAGNTEAFF. Using reference TRBV7-8 and TRBJ1-1 for the parts outside the CDR3, the full variable domain is GAGVSQSPRYKVAKRGQDVALRCDPISGHVSLFWYQQALGQGPEFLTYFQNEAQLDKSGLPSDRFFAERPEGSVSTLKIQRTQQEDSAVYLCASSRGQGAGNTEAFFGQGTRLTVV.

This clone has only one observation. The chain carries TRBV9 and TRBJ1-2; D unclear. This CDR3 comprises 12 residues. Trimming pared 0 bases from V and 12 bases from J, leaving 12 bases between. Germline V CDR1 and CDR2: SGDLS, YYNGEE. CDR3 DNA sequence: TGTGCCAGCAGCGTAGGAGGAGGGCCACACACCTTC. It translates to CASSVGGGPHTF.

The chain joins TRBV14 to TRBJ1-1; perhaps TRBD1 as D (6 bases). The V gene's germline CDR1 is SGHDN and CDR2 FVKESK. CDR3 length: 16 amino acids. V was shortened by 4 bases and J by 3 bases, with 18 bases between the two germline ends. CDR3: CASSLTHRVGYTEAFF. CDR3 DNA: TGTGCCAGCAGCCTTACTCACAGGGTAGGGTACACTGAAGCTTTCTTT.

The chain has TRBV7-2 and TRBJ1-1, with D maybe TRBD1 (6 bases). CDR3 length: 13 amino acids. Germline V gene data show CDR1 as SGHTA and CDR2 as FQGNSA. Trimming took off 5 bases at V and 4 bases at J, with 11 bases between the two ends. The CDR3 DNA follows: TGTGCCAGCAGCCCATGGACAGTCACTGAAGCTTTCTTT. Amino acid sequence: CASSPWTVTEAFF. Complete variable domain (other parts from reference TRBV7-2 and TRBJ1-1): GAGVSQSPSNKVTEKGKDVELRCDPISGHTALYWYRQSLGQGLEFLIYFQGNSAPDKSGLPSDRFSAERTGGSVSTLTIQRTQQEDSAVYLCASSPWTVTEAFFGQGTRLTVV.